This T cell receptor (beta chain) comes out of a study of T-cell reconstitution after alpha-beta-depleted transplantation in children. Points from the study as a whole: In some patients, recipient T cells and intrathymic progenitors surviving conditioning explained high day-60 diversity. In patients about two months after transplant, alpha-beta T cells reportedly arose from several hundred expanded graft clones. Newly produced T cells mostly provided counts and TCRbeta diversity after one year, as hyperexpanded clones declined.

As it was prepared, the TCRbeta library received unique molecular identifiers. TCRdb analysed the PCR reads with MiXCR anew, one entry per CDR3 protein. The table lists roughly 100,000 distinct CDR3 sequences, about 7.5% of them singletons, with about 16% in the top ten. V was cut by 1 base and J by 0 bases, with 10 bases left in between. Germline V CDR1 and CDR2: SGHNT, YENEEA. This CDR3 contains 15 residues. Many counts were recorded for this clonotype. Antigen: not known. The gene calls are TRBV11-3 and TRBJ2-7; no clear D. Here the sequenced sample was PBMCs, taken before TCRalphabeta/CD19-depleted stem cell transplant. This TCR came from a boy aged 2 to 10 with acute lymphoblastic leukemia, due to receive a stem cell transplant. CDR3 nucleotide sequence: TGTGCCAGCAGCTTAGGGGCCTCGAGCTCCTACGAGCAGTACTTC. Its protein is CASSLGASSSYEQYF.